The 31 T cell receptor beta chains given below trace back to one sample, sequenced in a study of blood T cells in healthy people across ages. For the second PCR, which ran for about 7 to 12 cycles, a sample-barcoded 5' primer and a J-beta primer mix were used. TCRdb redid the calling of the 5' RACE reads with MiXCR, one entry per CDR3 protein. The data show 600,000 or so distinct CDR3 sequences, approximately 30% seen once. Material for sequencing was blood. Every receptor here comes from an elderly woman in good health.

The table lists this clonotype with many counts. This chain joins TRBV7-9 and TRBJ2-7; 7 bases align to TRBD1. Per germline, CDR1 SEHNR and CDR2 FQNEAQ (reference sequence). With 3 bases clipped from V and 0 bases from J, the junction kept 8 bases outside the gene matches. CDR3 length equals 16 residues. The CDR3 nucleotides are TGTGCCAGCAGCTTGGGCCGGGACAGCGTCTCCTACGAGCAGTACTTC. Translation: CASSLGRDSVSYEQYF.

In regard to this clonotype: This could be a read error, since a much larger clone is one nucleotide away. The chain uses TRBV2 and TRBJ2-7; tentative D call: TRBD1 (6 bases). The CDR3 runs to 13 residues. Germline lookup yields CDR1 SNHLY and CDR2 FYNNEI. The germline V and J ends were trimmed by 7 bases and 7 bases, with 17 bases remaining between them. As DNA, the CDR3 is TGTGCCAGCACTCTCCTACAGGGAAATGAGCAGTACTTC. Translating it yields CASTLLQGNEQYF.

V and J are TRBV7-2 and TRBJ2-1; TRBD2 aligns across 8 bases. J gave up 10 bases and V 5 bases, and 13 bases lay outside the gene matches. This CDR3 has 15 amino acids. Germline V gives CDR1 SGHTA, CDR2 FQGNSA. CDR3 residues: CASSRVSSGPNEQFF. DNA of the CDR3: TGTGCCAGCAGCAGAGTGTCTAGCGGGCCTAACGAGCAGTTCTTC.

The chain uses TRBV7-2 and TRBJ2-4, with D possibly being TRBD2 (5 bases). The germline CDR1 and CDR2 sequences are SGHTA and FQGNSA. The length of the CDR3 is 16 residues. V dropped 1 base and J dropped 9 bases, with 19 bases sitting between them. CDR3 in amino acids: CASSLEAGTLFGIQYF. In DNA, the CDR3 is TGTGCCAGCAGCTTAGAGGCGGGCACCCTTTTCGGCATTCAGTACTTC. The full variable domain, its missing parts supplied by reference TRBV7-2 and TRBJ2-4, is GAGVSQSPSNKVTEKGKDVELRCDPISGHTALYWYRQSLGQGLEFLIYFQGNSAPDKSGLPSDRFSAERTGGSVSTLTIQRTQQEDSAVYLCASSLEAGTLFGIQYFGAGTRLSVL.

The chain has TRBV6-2 or TRBV6-3 and TRBJ2-6; no reliable D call. With 3 bases removed from V and 2 bases from J, the gap between germline ends came to 5 bases. Germline values: CDR1 MNHEY, CDR2 SVGEGT. CDR3 length: 14 amino acids. CDR3 in amino acids: CASSYLAGANVLTF. In DNA form, the CDR3 reads TGTGCCAGCAGTTATCTCGCTGGGGCCAACGTCCTGACTTTC.

For this clonotype: A junction boundary mismatches the germline segment, possibly from a read error. This chain uses TRBV6-5 with TRBJ1-4; TRBD1 might be the D (6 bases). Per germline, CDR1 MNHEY and CDR2 SVGAGI. CDR3 size: 14 residues. CDR3 amino acids: CAGRPVGGREKLFF. CDR3 coding DNA: TGTGCCGGCAGACCCGTAGGGGGTCGGGAAAAACTGTTTTTT.

Note on this clonotype: A much bigger clone sits one base away, suggesting this may be a read error. As DNA, the CDR3 is TGTGCCAGCAGGCCCGGGGTCCCCACAGATACGCAGTATTTT. Its translation is CASRPGVPTDTQYF. V is TRBV12-3 or TRBV12-4 and J is TRBJ2-3; possible D gene TRBD2, 5 bases. Between the trimmed V and J ends, which lost 6 bases and 2 bases, there was a span of 12 bases. The CDR3 covers 14 residues.

V is TRBV7-9 and J is TRBJ2-1; TRBD2 aligns across 7 bases. The V gene end was trimmed by 4 bases and the J gene end by 8 bases; junction bases not matched to a gene: 14. The V gene's germline CDR1 is SEHNR and CDR2 FQNEAQ (reference sequence). The CDR3 totals 16 residues. For the CDR3, the DNA is TGTGCCAGCAGCTCCTCGCGTAGCGGGCATCAGGATGAGCAGTTCTTC. It translates to CASSSSRSGHQDEQFF.

The chain combines TRBV20-1 with TRBJ1-1, with 10 bases that match TRBD1. This CDR3 has 14 residues. The V and J ends lost 5 bases and 3 bases, in that order; junction bases with no gene match: 6. Germline CDR1 reads DFQATT; CDR2 reads SNEGSKA (reference sequence). The CDR3 region is CSAESGTGDTEAFF. The CDR3 DNA sequence: TGCAGTGCTGAGTCCGGGACAGGGGACACTGAAGCTTTCTTT.

The V gene is TRBV7-9, the J gene TRBJ2-7; 10 bases match TRBD2. The J call may be in error: the DNA end matches TRBJ2-5 better. The CDR3 is made up of 14 amino acids. Germline values: CDR1 SEHNR, CDR2 FQNEAQ (reference sequence). Here the CDR3 reads CASSLTTSGQTQYF. CDR3 DNA sequence: TGTGCCAGCAGCTTGACGACTAGCGGGCAGACCCAGTACTTC.

This clonotype was seen repeatedly, ten times or more. The chain combines TRBV4-2 with TRBJ2-3; D is perhaps TRBD2 (6 bases). The CDR3 is made up of 15 amino acids. Germline loops: CDR1 LGHNA, CDR2 YNFKEQ. Deletions cut 1 base from V and 3 bases from J, with 11 bases between. The CDR3 reads CASSQGLVSTDTQYF. The DNA for the CDR3 is TGTGCCAGCAGCCAAGGACTAGTTTCGACAGATACGCAGTATTTT.

The count of this clonotype is one. The chain is built from TRBV29-1 and TRBJ2-5; D is perhaps TRBD2 (6 bases). The CDR3 spans 13 residues. V was cut by 6 bases and J by 11 bases, with 22 bases left in between. The germline CDR1 and CDR2 sequences are SQVTM and ANQGSEA. The CDR3 loop is CSVPTGGAGEQYF. The CDR3 DNA reads as TGCAGCGTCCCCACCGGCGGGGCTGGAGAGCAGTACTTC.

This clonotype was counted between two and nine times. The genes are TRBV27 and TRBJ1-1; 8 bases are shared with TRBD1. Germline V gene lookup returns CDR1 MNHEY and CDR2 SMNVEV (reference sequence). Germline trimming cut 4 bases from V and 10 bases from J; bases unmatched to any gene: 11. This CDR3 is 14 amino acids long. The CDR3 protein is CASSCDRGKGRAFF. DNA of the CDR3: TGTGCCAGCAGTTGCGACAGGGGAAAGGGAAGAGCTTTCTTT.

This clonotype was counted ten times or more. The gene calls are TRBV20-1 and TRBJ2-3, with D maybe TRBD2 (5 bases). This CDR3 is built from 12 residues. CDR1 is DFQATT, CDR2 SNEGSKA, per germline (reference sequence). Trimming took off 6 bases at V and 2 bases at J, with 9 bases between the two ends. In DNA, the CDR3 is TGCAGTGCGAAGCGGATCACAGATACGCAGTATTTT. Protein: CSAKRITDTQYF.

This clonotype was counted ten times or more. The chain joins TRBV7-2 to TRBJ2-3; no clear D gene. The CDR3 extends over 16 amino acids. Trimming removed 0 bases from V and 7 bases from J, with 17 bases in between. Germline CDR1 and CDR2: SGHTA and FQGNSA. The CDR3 DNA sequence: TGTGCCAGCAGCTTAGCACAGCCGGCTTTGGGGTATACGCAGTATTTT. Translated: CASSLAQPALGYTQYF.

V gene TRBV19 combines with J gene TRBJ2-1, with TRBD2 matching over 8 bases. The CDR3 covers 15 residues. V shed 2 bases and J 0 bases; nucleotides not matched to a gene: 0. In germline, CDR1 is LNHDA, CDR2 SQIVND (reference sequence). The CDR3 loop reads CASSISGSSYNEQFF. In DNA, the CDR3 is TGTGCCAGTAGTATAAGCGGGAGCTCCTACAATGAGCAGTTCTTC.

V gene TRBV6-6 combines with J gene TRBJ1-2; D gene ambiguous. Germline CDR1 and CDR2: MNHNY and SVGAGI (reference sequence). The CDR3 loop spans 15 amino acids. Trimming took off 5 bases at V and 2 bases at J, with 15 bases between the two ends. The CDR3: CASSPIMAGNYGYTF. The CDR3 coding sequence is TGTGCCAGCAGTCCTATTATGGCGGGGAACTATGGCTACACCTTC.

This clonotype occurred a few times. V gene TRBV6-2 or TRBV6-3 combines with J gene TRBJ2-3; 10 bases agree with TRBD2. CDR3 length equals 16 residues. Per germline, CDR1 MNHEY and CDR2 SVGEGT. J gave up 0 bases and V 7 bases, and 7 bases lay outside the gene matches. CDR3 in DNA: TGTGCCAGCACCCTACTAGCGGGGACTAGCACAGATACGCAGTATTTT. It encodes CASTLLAGTSTDTQYF.

There are a few counts of this clonotype. The J gene is TRBJ1-5, the V gene TRBV6-6, with 12 nucleotides matching TRBD1. The CDR3 is 16 residues long. Germline trimming cut 4 bases from V and 6 bases from J; bases unmatched to any gene: 7. In germline, CDR1 is MNHNY, CDR2 SVGAGI (reference sequence). This CDR3 reads CASSSSGTGGPQPQHF. As DNA, the CDR3 is TGTGCCAGCAGTTCTTCCGGGACAGGGGGCCCTCAGCCCCAGCATTTT.

The chain carries TRBV4-3 and TRBJ2-3; D unresolved. The CDR3 sequence is 17 residues long. Trimming took 1 base from V and 0 from J, leaving 14 bases between them. In germline, CDR1 is LGHNA, CDR2 YSLEER. The CDR3 DNA reads as TGCGCCAGCAGCCAAGGGGCGCGGACCCCGAGCACAGATACGCAGTATTTT. Its translation: CASSQGARTPSTDTQYF.

The chain links TRBV10-2 to TRBJ2-3; D call uncertain. Per germline, CDR1 WSHSY and CDR2 SAAADI. The CDR3 extends over 13 amino acids. V was pared by 7 bases and J by 4 bases, with 12 bases between. CDR3 amino acids: CASTIDSADTQYF. The CDR3 nucleotides are TGCGCCAGCACCATAGACTCCGCAGATACGCAGTATTTT.

This clonotype was recorded once. This sequence may be a read error, since a much larger clone differs from it by one base. The chain combines TRBV3-1 with TRBJ2-1, with D perhaps TRBD1 (6 bases). The better agreement between TRBJ2-7 and the DNA end casts doubt on the J call. Germline loops: CDR1 LGHDT, CDR2 YNNKEL (reference sequence). CDR3 length equals 15 residues. CDR3 residues: CASSHLVTRGNEQYF. DNA of the CDR3: TGTGCCAGCAGCCATCTAGTAACCAGGGGCAATGAGCAGTACTTC.

The rearrangement uses TRBV2 and TRBJ1-2; 9 bases fit TRBD1. The CDR3 length is 14 residues. Germline-derived CDR1 and CDR2 are SNHLY and FYNNEI. The J segment lost 6 bases and the V segment lost 4 bases, leaving 6 bases of the junction unmatched. Here the CDR3 DNA reads TGTGCCAGCAGTGCCGGGACAGGGAGCCATGGCTACACCTTC. Translated: CASSAGTGSHGYTF.

The table lists this clonotype with a count of one. V usage is TRBV20-1 and J usage is TRBJ1-4; 9 bases align to TRBD1. V was clipped by 3 bases and J by 3 bases; unmatched bases: 5. The CDR3 totals 15 residues. From germline, CDR1 is DFQATT and CDR2 SNEGSKA (reference sequence). The CDR3 loop reads CSASPTGGANEKLFF. For the CDR3, the DNA is TGCAGTGCTAGCCCGACAGGGGGTGCTAATGAAAAACTGTTTTTT.

The table lists this clonotype with a few counts. The chain is built from TRBV20-1 and TRBJ2-7; the match to TRBD2 covers 12 bases. CDR3 length: 14 amino acids. V shed 6 bases, J shed 2 bases, and the junction held 5 bases outside the gene matches. Germline-derived CDR1 and CDR2 are DFQATT and SNEGSKA (reference sequence). For the CDR3, the DNA is TGCAGTGCGACTAGCGGGGGCCATACCTACGAGCAGTACTTC. Protein sequence: CSATSGGHTYEQYF.

There are a few counts of this clonotype. V usage is TRBV20-1 and J usage is TRBJ1-1; tentatively, D is TRBD1 (6 bases). CDR3 size: 17 residues. Germline values: CDR1 DFQATT, CDR2 SNEGSKA (reference sequence). Trimming took off 6 bases at V and 4 bases at J, with 27 bases between the two ends. This chain's CDR3 is CSANRGGGVEDGTEAFF. CDR3 nucleotide sequence: TGCAGTGCCAATCGAGGGGGGGGTGTAGAGGACGGCACTGAAGCTTTCTTT.

This clonotype was counted only a few times. The gene calls are TRBV6-5 and TRBJ2-6, with 7 bases aligning to TRBD1. This CDR3 is 18 amino acids long. Germline V gene sequence: CDR1 MNHEY, CDR2 SVGAGI. V lost 2 bases, J lost 15 bases, and 22 bases stayed unmatched. The CDR3 nucleotides read TGTGCCAGCAGTTACCCGAGACAGGGCCTCTCTGGGGCCAGCGCCCTGACTTTC. Translation: CASSYPRQGLSGASALTF.

The chain recombines TRBV5-1 with TRBJ2-5; the D gene is possibly TRBD1 (6 bases). Germline V gene lookup returns CDR1 SGHRS and CDR2 YFSETQ. Trimming shortened V by 5 bases and J by 2 bases, and 22 bases separated the two germline ends. The CDR3 is 17 amino acids. The CDR3 is CASSRVPTGSRQETQYF. Written as DNA, the CDR3 is TGCGCCAGCAGTAGGGTCCCTACAGGGTCCCGGCAAGAGACCCAGTACTTC.

The genes are TRBV10-3 and TRBJ2-5; D is uncertain. Germline CDR1 and CDR2: ENHRY and SYGVKD. Trimming removed 0 bases from V and 1 base from J, with 6 bases in between. The CDR3 length is 14 residues. CDR3 protein: CAISESSSQETQYF. CDR3 DNA: TGTGCCATCAGTGAGTCTTCCTCCCAAGAGACCCAGTACTTC.

A remark on this clonotype: A much bigger clone sits one base away, suggesting this may be a read error. The chain has TRBV29-1 and TRBJ2-1; D perhaps matches TRBD1 (5 bases). The J call is doubtful: the DNA matches TRBJ2-7 better. The CDR3 spans 15 residues. The germline V gene encodes CDR1 SQVTM and CDR2 ANQGSEA. CDR3 loop: CSVEGTGPSYNEQYF. CDR3 DNA: TGCAGCGTTGAGGGCACAGGTCCCTCCTACAATGAGCAGTACTTC.

This clonotype has a count of ten or more. This sequence joins TRBV5-1 and TRBJ2-3; 7 positions match TRBD1. The V and J ends lost 3 bases and 4 bases, in that order; junction bases with no gene match: 8. The CDR3 covers 15 residues. Germline CDR1 and CDR2: SGHRS and YFSETQ. The CDR3 here is CASSYRDRDPDTQYF. CDR3 sequence (DNA): TGCGCCAGCAGCTACCGGGACAGAGACCCAGATACGCAGTATTTT.